One sample yielded the 5 T cell receptor beta chains listed below, sequenced in a study of CD8+ T cells in alopecia areata. Following extraction, RNA underwent reverse transcription to cDNA, which served as the sequencing template. The method was immunoSEQ multiplex PCR; TCRdb's version includes in-frame clones alone and lacks a portion of them. This table has about 140,000 clones, 54% appearing once. Treatment: oral pan-JAK inhibitor, 5-10 mg twice daily. Specimen: CD8+ T cells sorted from blood, collected at week 4, from a patient treated with tofacitinib. These receptors came from a human donor with alopecia areata.

This rearrangement joins TRBV2 to TRBJ2-7; possible D gene TRBD1, 6 bases. Germline CDR1 and CDR2: SNHLY and FYNNEI. The CDR3 covers 15 residues. Trimming removed 7 bases at V and 3 bases at J, with 19 bases between. CDR3 coding DNA: TGTGCCAGCACCGTGGGGGCCCCAACTTACTACGAGCAGTACTTC. Protein sequence: CASTVGAPTYYEQYF.

In this sample, this clone turned up a few times. The genes are TRBV12-5 and TRBJ2-4; D is undetermined. Trimming took off 1 base at V and 0 bases at J, with 13 bases between the two ends. The CDR3 is 17 amino acids. In germline, CDR1 is LGHNT, CDR2 FRNRAP. CDR3 DNA sequence: TGTGCTAGTGGTTTGGGGGCCGGGCCTTTAGCCAAAAACATTCAGTACTTC. This encodes CASGLGAGPLAKNIQYF.

This chain connects TRBV23-1 to TRBJ2-2, with 7 positions matching TRBD1. TRBV23-1 is recorded as an ORF, its role being uncertain. There are 16 residues in the CDR3. V lost 10 bases to trimming and J lost 3 bases; unmatched junction nucleotides: 14. The CDR3 DNA is TGCGCCATCTCCCCCCGGGACAGAATTTACACCGGGGAGCTGTTTTTT. It specifies CAISPRDRIYTGELFF.

V usage is TRBV27 and J usage is TRBJ2-1; D is uncertain. This CDR3 region has 13 residues. The V gene's germline CDR1 is MNHEY and CDR2 SMNVEV (reference sequence). Between the trimmed V and J ends, which lost 5 bases and 3 bases, there was a span of 8 bases. In DNA, the CDR3 is TGTGCCAGCAGTCTCAACTACTACAATGAGCAGTTCTTC. It yields the protein CASSLNYYNEQFF.

A word on this clone: This CDR3 is also generated by other DNA sequences in the sample. This rearrangement joins TRBV6-5 to TRBJ1-5; the D is unclear. V dropped 2 bases and J dropped 5 bases, with 7 bases sitting between them. The germline gives CDR1 MNHEY, CDR2 SVGAGI. The CDR3 is made up of 13 amino acids. In DNA form, the CDR3 reads TGTGCCAGCAGTTACGATGGGGATCAGCCCCAGCATTTT. It is translated as CASSYDGDQPQHF.